Here is one T cell receptor (beta chain) with its context. Its matching antigen is unknown. The entry originates in a study of STAT5B mutations in CD4+ large granular lymphocyte leukemia. Study findings and constraints: Patient CD4-sorted repertoires looked more clonal than healthy CD4+ repertoires, even without putative leukemic clones.

V lost 3 bases and J 1 base, leaving 7 bases between the germline ends. CDR1 is LNHDA and CDR2 is SQIVND in the germline V gene (reference sequence). The CDR3 extends over 13 amino acids. The protocol was immunoSEQ multiplex PCR, while the TCRdb copy is restricted to in-frame clones and leaves out a portion. The sample consists of 30,000 or so clones, around three quarters of them appearing once. This chain uses TRBV19 with TRBJ2-7; no firm D call. The source is a human donor in good health. Sequencing was done on a sample of CD4+ T cells from blood buffy coats. CDR3 bases: TGTGCCAGTAGTATCTACATTTCCTACGAGCAGTACTTC. Protein: CASSIYISYEQYF.